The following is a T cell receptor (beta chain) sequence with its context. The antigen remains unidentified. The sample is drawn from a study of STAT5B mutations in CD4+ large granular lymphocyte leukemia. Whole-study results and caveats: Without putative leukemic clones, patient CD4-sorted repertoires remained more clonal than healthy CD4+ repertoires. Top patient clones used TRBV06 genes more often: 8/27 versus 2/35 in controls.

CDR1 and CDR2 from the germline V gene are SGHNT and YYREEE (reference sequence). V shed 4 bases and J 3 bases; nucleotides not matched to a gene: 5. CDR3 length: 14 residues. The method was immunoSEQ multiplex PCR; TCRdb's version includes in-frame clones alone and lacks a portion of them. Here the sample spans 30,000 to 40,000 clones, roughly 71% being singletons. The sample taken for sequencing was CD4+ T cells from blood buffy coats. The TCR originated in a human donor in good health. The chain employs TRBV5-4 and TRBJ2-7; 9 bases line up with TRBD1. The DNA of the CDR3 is TGTGCCAGCAGCCCCGTGGGACAGGGCTACGAGCAGTACTTC. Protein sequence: CASSPVGQGYEQYF.